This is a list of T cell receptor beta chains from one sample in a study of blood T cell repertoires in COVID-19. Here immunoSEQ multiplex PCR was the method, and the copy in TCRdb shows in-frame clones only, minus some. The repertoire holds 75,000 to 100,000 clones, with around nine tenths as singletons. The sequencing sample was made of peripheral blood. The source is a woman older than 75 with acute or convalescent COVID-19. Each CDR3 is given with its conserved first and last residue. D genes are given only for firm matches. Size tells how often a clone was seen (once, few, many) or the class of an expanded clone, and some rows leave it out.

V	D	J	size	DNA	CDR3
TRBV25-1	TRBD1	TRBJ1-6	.	TGTGCCAGCAGTGCCACGACAGGGTATAATTCACCCCTCCACTTT	CASSATTGYNSPLHF
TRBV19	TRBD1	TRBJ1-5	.	TGTGCCAGTAGCCCACGTTGGAACCCAGGACAGGTCGGCAATCAGCCCCAGCATTTT	CASSPRWNPGQVGNQPQHF
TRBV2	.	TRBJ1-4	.	TGTGCCAGCAGTGAAGGGGGCAGGATTAATGAAAAACTGTTTTTT	CASSEGGRINEKLFF
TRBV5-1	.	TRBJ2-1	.	TGCGCCAGCAGCTTGGGGCGGAGGGACAATGAGCAGTTCTTC	CASSLGRRDNEQFF
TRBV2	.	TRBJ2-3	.	TGTGCCAGCAGTGAGGTGAGGGCCAGTACAGATACGCAGTATTTT	CASSEVRASTDTQYF
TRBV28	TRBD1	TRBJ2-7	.	TGTGCCAGCAGTTTATTGGGACAGGGGGCCGACGAGCAGTACTTC	CASSLLGQGADEQYF
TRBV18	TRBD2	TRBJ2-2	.	TGTGCCAGCTCACCGCAGACTAGCGGGGGCTGGAACACCGGGGAGCTGTTTTTT	CASSPQTSGGWNTGELFF
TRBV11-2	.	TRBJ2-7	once	TGTGCCAGCAGCTACCGACAGACCACCTACGAGCAGTACTTC	CASSYRQTTYEQYF
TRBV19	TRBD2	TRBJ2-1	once	TGTGCCAGTAGTATGGGGCTAGCGGGAGGAGGGGATGAGCAGTTCTTC	CASSMGLAGGGDEQFF
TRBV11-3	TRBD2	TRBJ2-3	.	TGTGCCAGCAGCTCCCCAGCGGGGGGGGAGGATACGCAGTATTTT	CASSSPAGGEDTQYF
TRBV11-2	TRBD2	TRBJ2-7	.	TGTGCCAGCAGCTTGGGGGGACTATCCTACGAGCAGTACTTC	CASSLGGLSYEQYF
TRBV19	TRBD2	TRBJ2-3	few	TGTGCCAGTAGGGGACTAGCGGGGGGTCCGAGCACAGATACGCAGTATTTT	CASRGLAGGPSTDTQYF
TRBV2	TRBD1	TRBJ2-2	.	TGTGCCAGCCGTGGACAGGGGAGCACCGGGGAGCTGTTTTTT	CASRGQGSTGELFF
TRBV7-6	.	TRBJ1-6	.	TGTGCCAGCAGCTTAGTCAAGGGGGTGGGTTCACCCCTCCACTTT	CASSLVKGVGSPLHF
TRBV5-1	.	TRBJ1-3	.	TGCGCCAGCAGCTTAGGGGGAGATGGAAACACCATATATTTT	CASSLGGDGNTIYF
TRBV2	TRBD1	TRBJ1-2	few	TGTGCCAGCAGTGAGACAGGGAGTCACTATGGCTACACCTTC	CASSETGSHYGYTF
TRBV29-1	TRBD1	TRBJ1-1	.	TGCAGCGTTGGGGGACAGGGGGGCACTGAAGCTTTCTTT	CSVGGQGGTEAFF
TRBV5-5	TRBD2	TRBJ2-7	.	TGTGCCAGCAGCTTGTCGGGACTAGCGGGGTCCTACGAGCAGTACTTC	CASSLSGLAGSYEQYF
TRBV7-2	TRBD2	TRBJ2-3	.	TGTGCCAGCAGCCCCCAGGGCGGCGGGAGAGGGGATACGCAGTATTTT	CASSPQGGGRGDTQYF
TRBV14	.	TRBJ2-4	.	TGTGCCAGCAGCCCCTCATCGGGCAAAAACATTCAGTACTTC	CASSPSSGKNIQYF
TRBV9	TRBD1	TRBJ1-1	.	TGTGCCAGCAGCGTAGGTCCGGGGACAGGGACCATGAACACTGAAGCTTTCTTT	CASSVGPGTGTMNTEAFF
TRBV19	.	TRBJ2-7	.	TGTGCCAGTAACGACCCGGGACGGGGGAACTACGAGCAGTACTTC	CASNDPGRGNYEQYF
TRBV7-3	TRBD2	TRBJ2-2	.	TGTGCCAGCAGTTCAACTAGCGGGAGGGCCGGGGAGCTGTTTTTT	CASSSTSGRAGELFF
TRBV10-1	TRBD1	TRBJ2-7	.	TGCGCCACCATGGACAGGTGGGAATCCTACGAGCAGTACTTC	CATMDRWESYEQYF
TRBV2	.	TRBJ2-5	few	TGTGCCAGCAGGGAGGAAGAGACCCAGTACTTC	CASREEETQYF
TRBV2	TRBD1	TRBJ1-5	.	TGTGCCAGCAGTGGGCAGGGACAGGGCGTGAGCAATCAGCCCCAGCATTTT	CASSGQGQGVSNQPQHF
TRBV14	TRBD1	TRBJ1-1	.	TGTGCCAGCAGCCATTTGACAGGGGGCAGGACTGAAGCTTTCTTT	CASSHLTGGRTEAFF
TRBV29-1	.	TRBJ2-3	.	TGCAGCGTTGAACCGGAGATCACAGATACGCAGTATTTT	CSVEPEITDTQYF
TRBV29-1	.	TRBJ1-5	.	TGCAGCGTTGAATCGGGGGTCGGCCAGCCCCAGCATTTT	CSVESGVGQPQHF
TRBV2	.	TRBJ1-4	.	TGTGCCAGCAGCGTTAACGGACAGCTAAATGAAAAACTGTTTTTT	CASSVNGQLNEKLFF
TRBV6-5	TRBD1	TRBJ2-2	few	TGTGCCAGCAGTCAACAGGGGAATGTCGGGGAGCTGTTTTTT	CASSQQGNVGELFF
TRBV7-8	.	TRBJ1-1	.	TGTGCCAGCAGCTATGGGGGCGGGGGGACTGAAGCTTTCTTT	CASSYGGGGTEAFF
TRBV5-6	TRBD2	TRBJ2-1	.	TGTGCCAGCATCCCGGGACTAGCAGAAAATGAGCAGTTCTTC	CASIPGLAENEQFF
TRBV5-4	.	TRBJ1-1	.	TGTGCCAGCGGGGCCGGCAGCCGCACTGAAGCTTTCTTT	CASGAGSRTEAFF
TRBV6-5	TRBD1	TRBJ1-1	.	TGTGCCAGCAGAGCCGACAGGGGGCGGACGACTGAAGCTTTCTTT	CASRADRGRTTEAFF
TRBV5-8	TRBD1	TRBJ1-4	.	TGTGCCAGCAGCCCTGACAGGGATGGTGAAAAACTGTTTTTT	CASSPDRDGEKLFF
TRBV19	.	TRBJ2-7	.	TGTGCCAGTATGACTAACTCCTACGAGCAGTACTTC	CASMTNSYEQYF
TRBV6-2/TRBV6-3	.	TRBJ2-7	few	TGTGCCAGCAGTTACTCCGCCCTCACTTACGAGCAGTACTTC	CASSYSALTYEQYF
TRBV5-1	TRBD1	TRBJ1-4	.	TGCGCCAGCAGCCCCATCCAGGGGGGTGAAAAACTGTTTTTT	CASSPIQGGEKLFF
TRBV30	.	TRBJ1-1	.	TGTGCCTGGAGGGGGGGGCCGAACACTGAAGCTTTCTTT	CAWRGGPNTEAFF
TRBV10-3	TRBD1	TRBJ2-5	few	TGTGCCACAAGGGACAGGGGGCGGGAGACCCAGTACTTC	CATRDRGRETQYF